Listed below are T cell receptor beta chains from one sample, sequenced in a study of OX40 agonist ivuxolimab in advanced cancers. Assay used: immunoSEQ multiplex PCR; TCRdb lists only in-frame clones, some missing. Of 40,000 to 55,000 clones listed, just over 85% were seen once; the top ten hold roughly 3.2%. The specimen was CD4+ or CD8+ T cells sorted from blood, collected in a trial of the OX40 agonist ivuxolimab. Receptors were obtained from an adult with an advanced solid tumor such as melanoma, head and neck, liver or kidney cancer. Each CDR3 is given with its conserved first and last residue. The D gene is left open where the match is weak. Rows may omit the clone size; those that give it use once, few, many or a size class.

v_call,clone_size,j_call,d_call,cdr3_nt,cdr3_aa
TRBV7-9,.,TRBJ1-1,.,TGTGCCAGCAGCCCGAGTGCGAGGCCTGAAGCTTTCTTT,CASSPSARPEAFF
TRBV6-5,.,TRBJ1-2,.,TGTGCCAGCAGTTACTCGACTCTGGGTGGTTGGGGCTACACCTTC,CASSYSTLGGWGYTF
TRBV15,.,TRBJ2-2,TRBD1,TGTGCCACCAGCAGAGGCGACAGGGGCAACGGGGAGCTGTTTTTT,CATSRGDRGNGELFF
TRBV6-5,.,TRBJ1-5,.,TGTGCCAGCAGTAAACAGGGAGTTCACAATCAGCCCCAGCATTTT,CASSKQGVHNQPQHF
TRBV6-7,.,TRBJ2-7,.,TGTGCCAGCAGACCCGAGGGGGAGGAAGCCTACGAGCAGTACTTC,CASRPEGEEAYEQYF
TRBV18,.,TRBJ2-7,.,TGTGCCAGCTCACCACCGCAGGGGTCTAACTACGAGCAGTACTTC,CASSPPQGSNYEQYF
TRBV4-2,few,TRBJ2-1,TRBD2,TGTGCCAGCAGCCAAGACCTAGCGGCTAGCGGGGAGATTGGTGAGCAGTTCTTC,CASSQDLAASGEIGEQFF
TRBV4-2,.,TRBJ2-3,.,TGTGCCAGCAGCCAAGACGGAGGGGGGTATACGCAGTATTTT,CASSQDGGGYTQYF
TRBV7-7,.,TRBJ1-3,.,TGTGCCAGCAGCTCCGACTCGACCTCTGGAAACACCATATATTTT,CASSSDSTSGNTIYF
TRBV5-1,.,TRBJ1-3,.,TGCGCCAGCAGCTCTTTTAGCCAGGGAAACACCATATATTTT,CASSSFSQGNTIYF
TRBV5-1,.,TRBJ1-1,.,TGCGCCAGCAGCTTGGGTGAAGGGTTCATGAACACTGAAGCTTTCTTT,CASSLGEGFMNTEAFF
TRBV6-6,.,TRBJ1-2,.,TGTGCCAGCAATGGGACACCGAACTATGGCTACACCTTC,CASNGTPNYGYTF
TRBV9,.,TRBJ2-1,TRBD1,TGTGCCAGCAGCGCCAGGGGACAGACACCCTCCTACAATGAGCAGTTCTTC,CASSARGQTPSYNEQFF
TRBV19,few,TRBJ1-5,.,TGTGCCAGTACCATCGGAGGGACCGGCAATCAGCCCCAGCATTTT,CASTIGGTGNQPQHF
TRBV5-6,.,TRBJ2-1,TRBD2,TGTGCCAGCAGCTTGGCTAGCGGGGGGTTCGATGAGCAGTTCTTC,CASSLASGGFDEQFF
TRBV19,.,TRBJ1-1,.,TGTGCCAGTAGTAGGTACAGGGTGAATACTGAAGCTTTCTTT,CASSRYRVNTEAFF
TRBV27,.,TRBJ2-2,.,TGTGCCAGCAGTTGGGGTCTTCTGGGCACCGGGGAGCTGTTTTTT,CASSWGLLGTGELFF
TRBV20-1,.,TRBJ2-5,.,TGCAGTGCCCTAGGGTCGGAGACCCAGTACTTC,CSALGSETQYF
TRBV11-2,.,TRBJ2-1,.,TGTGCCGTGGGGGGTAGCGGAAACAATGAGCAGTTCTTC,CAVGGSGNNEQFF
TRBV5-6,.,TRBJ2-1,TRBD2,TGTGCCAGCAGGACGGCGGGGGGACCTCAAAATGAGCAGTTCTTC,CASRTAGGPQNEQFF
TRBV5-8,.,TRBJ1-6,.,TGTGCCAGCAGCCTCCGGACCGACGTCTATAATTCACCCCTCCACTTT,CASSLRTDVYNSPLHF
TRBV6-5,once,TRBJ2-1,.,TGTGCCAGCAGCTCCGCCGGGGCCTCTTGGGATGAGCAGTTCTTC,CASSSAGASWDEQFF
TRBV7-6,.,TRBJ2-7,.,TGTGCCAGCAGCTTAGCGGGCGGGGCCTACGAGCAGTACTTC,CASSLAGGAYEQYF
TRBV28,.,TRBJ1-1,.,TGTGCCAGCAGTTTACGGGCTGAAGCTTTCTTT,CASSLRAEAFF
TRBV28,.,TRBJ2-3,.,TGTGCCAGCACCTCCACGGATACGCAGTATTTT,CASTSTDTQYF
TRBV5-1,.,TRBJ1-1,.,TGCGCCAGCAGCTTGGGGCAGAGAGATGAAGCTTTCTTT,CASSLGQRDEAFF
TRBV5-4,.,TRBJ1-3,TRBD1,TGTGCCAGCAGCACGGGACAGCCTGGAAACACCATATATTTT,CASSTGQPGNTIYF
TRBV7-2,.,TRBJ2-7,.,TGTGCCAGCAGCTTTGGCCCAGTGATCTCCTACGAGCAGTACTTC,CASSFGPVISYEQYF
TRBV19,.,TRBJ2-7,.,TGTGCCAGTAGTACACTCCCCGGGACTGTACCCTACGAGCAGTACTTC,CASSTLPGTVPYEQYF
TRBV9,few,TRBJ1-4,.,TGTGCCAGCAGCCTCAGGACTGGGGCAACTAATGAAAAACTGTTTTTT,CASSLRTGATNEKLFF
TRBV19,.,TRBJ1-2,TRBD1,TGTGCCAGTAGTACCGCAGGGGGCTATGGCTACACCTTC,CASSTAGGYGYTF
TRBV28,.,TRBJ1-5,.,TGTGCCAGCAGTTTATGGCAGGGGAATCAGCCCCAGCATTTT,CASSLWQGNQPQHF
TRBV6-6,.,TRBJ1-5,.,TGTGCCAGCAGTTTGGACGGGCGAGTCGATCAGCCCCAGCATTTT,CASSLDGRVDQPQHF
TRBV4-2,once,TRBJ2-1,TRBD1,TGTGCCAGCAGCCAGGGACAGGGCGCGGGCTCCTACAATGAGCAGTTCTTC,CASSQGQGAGSYNEQFF
TRBV18,.,TRBJ2-6,.,TGTGCCAGCTCCCAGGATTCTGGGGCCAACGTCCTGACTTTC,CASSQDSGANVLTF
TRBV10-3,.,TRBJ2-1,.,TGTGCCATCAGTGACCGGATAAATGAGCAGTTCTTC,CAISDRINEQFF
TRBV28,.,TRBJ2-7,TRBD1,TGTGCCAGCAGGGGGACAGACCGTCTATACGAGCAGTACTTC,CASRGTDRLYEQYF
TRBV18,.,TRBJ1-3,.,TGTGCCAGCTCACCACCAGGGCTGCACCAAAACACCATATATTTT,CASSPPGLHQNTIYF
TRBV10-3,.,TRBJ2-3,.,TGTGCCATCAGGGGGGACAAGGATACGCAGTGTTTT,CAIRGDKDTQCF
TRBV30,.,TRBJ1-2,TRBD1,TGTGCCTGGAGTGTACCAGGGACAGGAGCTAACTATGGCTACACCTTC,CAWSVPGTGANYGYTF
TRBV28,.,TRBJ2-5,.,TGTGCCAGCAGTCTTCGACAGTTCCAAGAGACCCAGTACTTC,CASSLRQFQETQYF
TRBV7-6,.,TRBJ1-1,TRBD1,TGTGCCAGCAGCGCGGGACAGGGGGCGACGAACACTGAAGCTTTCTTT,CASSAGQGATNTEAFF
TRBV6-5,.,TRBJ1-1,TRBD1,TGTGCCAGCCACCCGAGGGGACAGGGGGACACTGAAGCTTTCTTT,CASHPRGQGDTEAFF
TRBV7-9,.,TRBJ2-3,.,TGTGCCAGCAGCAAGGGGACGCTTTCTAGCACAGATACGCAGTATTTT,CASSKGTLSSTDTQYF
TRBV4-1,.,TRBJ2-7,.,TGCGCCAGCAGCCAGACGGGACTCGGTTATAGCGAGCAGTACTTC,CASSQTGLGYSEQYF
TRBV5-1,.,TRBJ1-2,TRBD1,TGCGCCAGCAGGGACGCCATGACCGGGACAGCTTATGGCTACACCTTC,CASRDAMTGTAYGYTF
TRBV7-9,.,TRBJ1-4,.,TGTGCCAGCAGTCCAAGGGAATCAGCAACTAATGAAAAACTGTTTTTT,CASSPRESATNEKLFF